The next 7 T cell receptor beta chains were all read from a single sample in a study of blood T cell repertoires in COVID-19. TCRdb's table, derived via immunoSEQ multiplex PCR, lists solely in-frame clones and lacks some. Altogether about 250,000 clones are present, 65% to 85% being singletons, with the ten largest covering roughly 5.7%. Sample: peripheral blood. The source of these receptors is an older man with acute or convalescent COVID-19.

The chain combines TRBV4-2 with TRBJ2-7; 8 bases align to TRBD2. The CDR3 totals 16 residues. The V segment lost 1 base and the J segment 1 base; nucleotides outside the gene matches: 6. Germline values: CDR1 LGHNA, CDR2 YNFKEQ. CDR3: CASSQVGSGSSYEQYF. DNA for the CDR3: TGTGCCAGCAGCCAAGTCGGGAGCGGGAGTTCCTACGAGCAGTACTTC.

CDR3 sequence reads: CASSLGLAGGGWQFF. In nucleotides, the CDR3 is TGTGCCAGCAGCCTGGGACTAGCGGGAGGAGGTTGGCAGTTCTTC. This chain joins TRBV27 and TRBJ2-1; 15 bases are shared with TRBD2. Trimming at V came to 6 bases and at J to 12 bases, leaving 9 bases not matched to a gene. Germline V lookup: CDR1 MNHEY, CDR2 SMNVEV (reference sequence). The CDR3 spans 15 residues.

The chain couples TRBV12-5 to TRBJ2-3, with TRBD1 matching over 8 bases. The CDR3 has 16 amino acids. Germline CDR1 LGHNT, CDR2 FRNRAP. Trimming at V came to 1 base and at J to 4 bases, leaving 7 bases not matched to a gene. The CDR3 DNA follows: TGTGCTAGTGGTTTGGCTAATGGACAGGGATCAGATACGCAGTATTTT. Residues: CASGLANGQGSDTQYF.

The CDR3 coding sequence is TGTGCCAGCAGTTCGACAGCGACCCATTCACCCCTCCACTTT. It codes for CASSSTATHSPLHF. The chain uses TRBV25-1 and TRBJ1-6, with a possible D match to TRBD1 (5 bases). The germline V gene has CDR1 MGHDK and CDR2 SYGVNS. The ends were cut back, 5 bases at V and 8 bases at J, with 13 bases in the middle. There are 14 residues in the CDR3.

The J gene is TRBJ1-2, the V gene TRBV5-1; tentative D call: TRBD1 (6 bases). Trimming removed 3 bases from V and 2 bases from J, with 11 bases in between. CDR3 length: 14 amino acids. Germline assignment: CDR1 SGHRS and CDR2 YFSETQ. Here the CDR3 reads CASSSSGTNYGYTF. DNA of the CDR3: TGCGCCAGCAGCTCCTCAGGGACAAACTATGGCTACACCTTC.

V gene TRBV5-1 combines with J gene TRBJ2-5; no definite D call. V shed 4 bases and J shed 1 base, with 11 bases lying between them. This CDR3 has 14 residues. Germline V gives CDR1 SGHRS, CDR2 YFSETQ. This chain's CDR3 is CASSTVDIQETQYF. CDR3 DNA sequence: TGCGCCAGCAGCACCGTAGACATCCAAGAGACCCAGTACTTC.

This chain uses TRBV15 with TRBJ1-4; TRBD1 agrees at 8 bases. The trim removed 5 bases at V and 1 base at J, leaving 9 bases unmatched. Germline V lookup: CDR1 LNHNV, CDR2 YYDKDF (reference sequence). The CDR3 spans 17 residues. CDR3 sequence reads: CATSRTRGRVTNEKLFF. The CDR3 DNA sequence: TGTGCCACCAGCCGTACCAGGGGGCGGGTAACTAATGAAAAACTGTTTTTT.